This TCR beta chain was sequenced for a study of T cells after yellow fever vaccination. Study background: SMART-Seq v4 Ultra Low Input handled preparation of low-cell-number fractions.

In this sample, this clonotype turned up a few times. TCRdb independently ran MiXCR on the 5' RACE reads; one entry per CDR3 protein. The sample lists 500,000 to 650,000 distinct CDR3 sequences; about a sixth were seen once. This CDR3 is 12 amino acids long. Trimming took off 4 bases at V and 5 bases at J, with 6 bases between the two ends. CDR1 and CDR2 from the germline V gene are SEHNR and FQNEAQ (reference sequence). The chain couples TRBV7-9 to TRBJ2-1; D might be TRBD1 (6 bases). The clonotype was recovered from a man aged 18 to 29 who received the YFV17D yellow fever vaccine. Sequencing used PBMCs, obtained about 5 days after the first yellow fever vaccination. DNA of the CDR3: TGTGCCAGCAGCTGGACAGACAATGAGCAGTTCTTC. It yields the protein CASSWTDNEQFF.